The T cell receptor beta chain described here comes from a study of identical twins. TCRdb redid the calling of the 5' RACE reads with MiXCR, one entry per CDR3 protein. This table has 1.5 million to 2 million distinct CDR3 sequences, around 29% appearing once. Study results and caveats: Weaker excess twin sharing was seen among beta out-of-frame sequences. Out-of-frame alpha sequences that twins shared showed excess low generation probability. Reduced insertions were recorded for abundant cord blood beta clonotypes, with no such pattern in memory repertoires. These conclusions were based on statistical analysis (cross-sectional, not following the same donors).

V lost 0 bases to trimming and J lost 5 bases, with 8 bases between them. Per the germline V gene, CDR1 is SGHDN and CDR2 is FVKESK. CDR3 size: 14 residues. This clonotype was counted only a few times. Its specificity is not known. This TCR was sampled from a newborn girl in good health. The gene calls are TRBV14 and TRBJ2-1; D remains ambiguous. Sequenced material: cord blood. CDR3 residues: CASSQDWADNEQFF. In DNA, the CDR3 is TGTGCCAGCAGCCAAGATTGGGCCGACAATGAGCAGTTCTTC.